The clone carrying this T cell receptor beta chain has more than one count but fewer than ten. No antigen is known for it. The CDR3 covers 19 residues. V shed 5 bases and J 1 base; nucleotides not matched to a gene: 13. Germline V gene sequence: CDR1 LNHDA, CDR2 SQIVND (reference sequence). A multiplex PCR was run with 60 Vbeta primers and 13 Jbeta primers. Data came from immunoSEQ multiplex PCR; TCRdb stores just in-frame clones and leaves some out. The sample includes around 160,000 clones, 77% seen only once; the top ten take around 3%. The sample belongs to a study of cytomegalovirus exposure and HLA in healthy donors. General study points: The authors later linked a missense DCLRE1C variant to TCR beta V- and J-gene trimming. Segments of the TCR beta V type were, in most cases, productive about 87% or about 30% of the time in an earlier analysis. Relative to equally common others, HLA-associated TCR beta chains showed greater clonal expansion in a later analysis. The study put 160 or so TCR beta chains on its list as cytomegalovirus-associated.

Sequencing input: PBMCs. This chain connects TRBV19 to TRBJ1-5; TRBD1 matches 11 bases. The clonotype originates from a woman in her thirties or forties in good health and CMV-seropositive. CDR3 in DNA: TGTGCCAGTAGTCCTCTCATTGGACAGGGGGCTGTGAGCAATCAGCCCCAGCATTTT. Its protein product is CASSPLIGQGAVSNQPQHF.